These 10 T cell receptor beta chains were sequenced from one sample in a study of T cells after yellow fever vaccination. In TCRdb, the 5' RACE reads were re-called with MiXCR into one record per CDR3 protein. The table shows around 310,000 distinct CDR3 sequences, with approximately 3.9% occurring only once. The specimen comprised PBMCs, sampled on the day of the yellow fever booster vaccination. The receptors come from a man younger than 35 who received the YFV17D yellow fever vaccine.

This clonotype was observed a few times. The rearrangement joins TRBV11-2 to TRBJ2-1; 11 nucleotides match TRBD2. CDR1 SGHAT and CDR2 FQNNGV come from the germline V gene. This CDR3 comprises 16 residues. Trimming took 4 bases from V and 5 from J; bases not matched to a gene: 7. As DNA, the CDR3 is TGTGCCAGCAGCTCCCCGACTAGCGGGGCCCACAATGAGCAGTTCTTC. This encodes CASSSPTSGAHNEQFF.

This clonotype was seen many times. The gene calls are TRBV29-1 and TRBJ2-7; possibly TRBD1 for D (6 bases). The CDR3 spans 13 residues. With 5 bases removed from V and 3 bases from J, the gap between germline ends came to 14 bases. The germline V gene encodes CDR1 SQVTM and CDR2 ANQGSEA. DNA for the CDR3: TGCAGCGTTCGAGCAGGGGATAGCTACGAGCAGTACTTC. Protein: CSVRAGDSYEQYF.

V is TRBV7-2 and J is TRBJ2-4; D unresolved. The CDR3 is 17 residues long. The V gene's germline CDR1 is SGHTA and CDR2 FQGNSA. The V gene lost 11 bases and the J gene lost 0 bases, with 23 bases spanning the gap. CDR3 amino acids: CASTRGGSRLAKNIQYF. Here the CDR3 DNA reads TGTGCCTCCACCCGTGGCGGCAGCCGACTAGCCAAAAACATTCAGTACTTC.

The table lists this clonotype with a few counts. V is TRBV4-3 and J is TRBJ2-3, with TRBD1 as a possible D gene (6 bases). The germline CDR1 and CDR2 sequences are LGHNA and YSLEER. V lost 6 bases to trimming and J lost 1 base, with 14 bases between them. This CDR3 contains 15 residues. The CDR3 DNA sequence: TGCGCCAGCAGTCAATTCAGGGGAGGCACAGATACGCAGTATTTT. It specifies CASSQFRGGTDTQYF.

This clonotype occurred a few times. The CDR3 loop reads CASSLVRTPYEQYF. CDR3 DNA: TGCGCCAGCAGCTTGGTTCGGACTCCCTACGAGCAGTACTTC. The chain combines TRBV5-1 with TRBJ2-7; weak D call: TRBD2 (5 bases). The germline V gene has CDR1 SGHRS and CDR2 YFSETQ. The CDR3 sequence is 14 residues long. The germline V and J ends were trimmed by 0 bases and 2 bases, with 9 bases remaining between them.

Written as DNA, the CDR3 is TGTGCCAGCAGCTGGCAAACATCCTACAATGAGCAGTTCTTC. Translated: CASSWQTSYNEQFF. This chain uses TRBV7-9 with TRBJ2-1; no definite D call. Trimming pared 4 bases from V and 1 base from J, leaving 8 bases between. Germline CDR1 is SEHNR and CDR2 is FQNEAQ (reference sequence). The CDR3 runs 14 residues.

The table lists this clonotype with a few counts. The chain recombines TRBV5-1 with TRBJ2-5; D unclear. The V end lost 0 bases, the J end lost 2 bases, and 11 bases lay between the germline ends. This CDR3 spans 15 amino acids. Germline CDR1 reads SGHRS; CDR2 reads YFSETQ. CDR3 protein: CASSLGDIAQETQYF. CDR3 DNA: TGCGCCAGCAGCTTGGGAGACATCGCTCAAGAGACCCAGTACTTC.

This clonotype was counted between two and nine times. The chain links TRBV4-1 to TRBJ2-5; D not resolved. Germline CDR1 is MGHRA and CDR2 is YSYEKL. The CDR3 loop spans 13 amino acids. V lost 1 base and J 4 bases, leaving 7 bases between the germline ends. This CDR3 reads CASSQVMGETQYF. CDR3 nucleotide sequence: TGCGCCAGCAGCCAAGTTATGGGAGAGACCCAGTACTTC.

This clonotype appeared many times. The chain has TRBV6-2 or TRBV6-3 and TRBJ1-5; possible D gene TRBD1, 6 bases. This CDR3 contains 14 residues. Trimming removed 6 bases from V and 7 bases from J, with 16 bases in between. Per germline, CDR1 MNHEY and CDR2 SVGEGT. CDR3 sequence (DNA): TGTGCCAGCAGCTCCCGAGACAGGACCCAGCCCCAGCATTTT. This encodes CASSSRDRTQPQHF.

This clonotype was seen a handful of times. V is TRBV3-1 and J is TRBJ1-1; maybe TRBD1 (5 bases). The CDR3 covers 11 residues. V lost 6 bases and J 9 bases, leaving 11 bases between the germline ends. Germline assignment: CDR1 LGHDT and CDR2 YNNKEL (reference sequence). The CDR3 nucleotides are TGTGCCAGCAGTCACCCGGGGCAAGCTTTCTTT. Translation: CASSHPGQAFF.